This TCR beta chain emerged from a study of blood T cells in healthy people across ages. With a J-beta primer mix and a sample-barcoded 5' primer, a second PCR ran about 7 to 11 cycles. MiXCR, run by TCRdb on the 5' RACE reads, gives a single entry per CDR3 protein. The sample has fewer than 2 million distinct CDR3 sequences; around 42% are singletons. The ends were cut back, 2 bases at V and 8 bases at J, with 19 bases in the middle. Germline assignment: CDR1 SQVTM and CDR2 ANQGSEA. The CDR3 consists of 15 residues. This clonotype was picked up a small number of times. The authors isolated at least 6 million PBMCs per sample.

Sequenced: blood. This rearrangement joins TRBV29-1 to TRBJ2-1; D might be TRBD2 (7 bases). The sequence derives from a human donor in good health. The CDR3: CSVERGGNAGDEQFF. The CDR3 bases are TGCAGCGTTGAAAGGGGGGGGAATGCGGGGGATGAGCAGTTCTTC.